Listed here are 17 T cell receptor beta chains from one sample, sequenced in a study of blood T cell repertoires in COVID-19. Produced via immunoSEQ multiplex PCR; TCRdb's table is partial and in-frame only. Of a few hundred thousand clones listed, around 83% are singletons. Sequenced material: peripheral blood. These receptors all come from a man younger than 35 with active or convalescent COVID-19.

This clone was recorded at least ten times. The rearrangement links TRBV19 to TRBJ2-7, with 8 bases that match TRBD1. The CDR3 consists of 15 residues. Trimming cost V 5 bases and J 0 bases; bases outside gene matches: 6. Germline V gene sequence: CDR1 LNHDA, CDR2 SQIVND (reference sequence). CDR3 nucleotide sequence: TGTGCCAGTAGTTCCGGGACAGGAGCCTCCTACGAGCAGTACTTC. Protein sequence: CASSSGTGASYEQYF.

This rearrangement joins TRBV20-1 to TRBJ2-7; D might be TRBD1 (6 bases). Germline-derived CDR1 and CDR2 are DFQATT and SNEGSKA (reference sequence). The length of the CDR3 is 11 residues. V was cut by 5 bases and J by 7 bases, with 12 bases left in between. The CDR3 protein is CSAQGLGEQYF. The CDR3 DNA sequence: TGCAGTGCTCAGGGGCTGGGGGAGCAGTACTTC.

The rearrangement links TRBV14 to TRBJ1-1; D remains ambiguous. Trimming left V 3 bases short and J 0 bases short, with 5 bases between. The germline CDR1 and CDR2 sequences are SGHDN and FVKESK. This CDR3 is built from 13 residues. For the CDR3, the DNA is TGTGCCAGCAGCCAGGCAGTGAACACTGAAGCTTTCTTT. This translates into CASSQAVNTEAFF.

CDR3 nucleotide sequence: TGCAGCGTTGCCAGGGGTGACATTTCGGGCGAGCAGTACTTC. Its protein product is CSVARGDISGEQYF. J is TRBJ2-7 and V is TRBV29-1, with TRBD1 as a possible D gene (6 bases). The CDR3 spans 14 residues. Germline V gene data show CDR1 as SQVTM and CDR2 as ANQGSEA. V lost 4 bases and J 6 bases, leaving 19 bases between the germline ends.

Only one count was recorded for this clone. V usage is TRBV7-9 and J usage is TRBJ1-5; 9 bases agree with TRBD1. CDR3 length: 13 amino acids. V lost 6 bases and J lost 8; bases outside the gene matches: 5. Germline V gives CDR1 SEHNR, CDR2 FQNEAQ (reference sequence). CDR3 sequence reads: CASSRTGDKPQHF. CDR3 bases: TGTGCCAGCAGTCGGACAGGGGACAAGCCCCAGCATTTT.

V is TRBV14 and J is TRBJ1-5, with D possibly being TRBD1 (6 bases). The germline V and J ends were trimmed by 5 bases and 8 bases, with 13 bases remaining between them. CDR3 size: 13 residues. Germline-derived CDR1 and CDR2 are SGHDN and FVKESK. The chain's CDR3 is CASSWGLGEPQHF. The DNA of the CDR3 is TGTGCCAGCAGCTGGGGGCTTGGTGAGCCCCAGCATTTT.

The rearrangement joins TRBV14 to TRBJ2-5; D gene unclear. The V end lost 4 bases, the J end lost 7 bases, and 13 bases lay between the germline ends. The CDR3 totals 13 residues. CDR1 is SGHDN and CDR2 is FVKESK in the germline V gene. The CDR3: CASSLTTIGTQYF. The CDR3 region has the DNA TGTGCCAGCAGCCTCACGACAATTGGGACCCAGTACTTC. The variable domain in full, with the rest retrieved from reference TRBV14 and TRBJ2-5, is EAGVTQFPSHSVIEKGQTVTLRCDPISGHDNLYWYRRVMGKEIKFLLHFVKESKQDESGMPNNRFLAERTGGTYSTLKVQPAELEDSGVYFCASSLTTIGTQYFGPGTRLLVL.

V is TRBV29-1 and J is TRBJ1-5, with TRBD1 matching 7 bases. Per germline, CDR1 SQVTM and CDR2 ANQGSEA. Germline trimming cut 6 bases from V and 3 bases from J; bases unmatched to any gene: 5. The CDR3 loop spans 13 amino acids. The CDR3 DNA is TGCAGCGTACAACAGGGGCCCAATCAGCCCCAGCATTTT. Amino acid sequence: CSVQQGPNQPQHF. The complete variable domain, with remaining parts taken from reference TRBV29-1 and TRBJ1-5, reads SAVISQKPSRDICQRGTSLTIQCQVDSQVTMMFWYRQQPGQSLTLIATANQGSEATYESGFVIDKFPISRPNLTFSTLTVSNMSPEDSSIYLCSVQQGPNQPQHFGDGTRLSIL.

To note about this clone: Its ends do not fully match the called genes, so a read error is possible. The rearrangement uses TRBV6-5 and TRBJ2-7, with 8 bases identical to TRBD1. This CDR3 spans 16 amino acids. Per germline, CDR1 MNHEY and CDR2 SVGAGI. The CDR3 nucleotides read TGTGCCAGCAGTCACTCCCAGGGGACAGGTCGGTACGAGCAGTACTTC. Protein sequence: CASSHSQGTGRYEQYF.

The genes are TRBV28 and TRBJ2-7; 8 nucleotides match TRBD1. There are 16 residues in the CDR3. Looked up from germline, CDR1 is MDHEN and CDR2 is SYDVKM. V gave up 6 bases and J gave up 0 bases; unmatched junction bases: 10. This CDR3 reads CASSPRTGPSSYEQYF. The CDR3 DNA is TGTGCCAGCAGCCCTCGGACAGGGCCCAGCTCCTACGAGCAGTACTTC.

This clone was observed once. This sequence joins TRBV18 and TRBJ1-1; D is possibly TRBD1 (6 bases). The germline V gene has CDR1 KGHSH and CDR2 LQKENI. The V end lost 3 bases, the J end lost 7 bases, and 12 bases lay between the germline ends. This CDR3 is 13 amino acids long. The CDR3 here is CASSPRTDDEAFF. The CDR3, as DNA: TGTGCCAGCTCACCCAGGACAGACGATGAAGCTTTCTTT. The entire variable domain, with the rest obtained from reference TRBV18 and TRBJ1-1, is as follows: NAGVMQNPRHLVRRRGQEARLRCSPMKGHSHVYWYRQLPEEGLKFMVYLQKENIIDESGMPKERFSAEFPKEGPSILRIQQVVRGDSAAYFCASSPRTDDEAFFGQGTRLTVV.

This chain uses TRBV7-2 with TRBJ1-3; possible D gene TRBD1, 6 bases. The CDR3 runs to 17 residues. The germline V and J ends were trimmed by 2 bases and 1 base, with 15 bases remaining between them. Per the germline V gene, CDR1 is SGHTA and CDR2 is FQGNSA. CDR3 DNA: TGTGCCAGCAGCTTACAGGGGCAGGGTCGGTCTGGAAACACCATATATTTT. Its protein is CASSLQGQGRSGNTIYF.

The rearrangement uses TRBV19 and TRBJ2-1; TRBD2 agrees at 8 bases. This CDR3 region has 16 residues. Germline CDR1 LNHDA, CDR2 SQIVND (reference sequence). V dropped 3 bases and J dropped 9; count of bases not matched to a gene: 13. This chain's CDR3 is CASSMGSGSGIGEQFF. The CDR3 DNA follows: TGTGCCAGTAGTATGGGGAGCGGGAGCGGGATAGGTGAGCAGTTCTTC.

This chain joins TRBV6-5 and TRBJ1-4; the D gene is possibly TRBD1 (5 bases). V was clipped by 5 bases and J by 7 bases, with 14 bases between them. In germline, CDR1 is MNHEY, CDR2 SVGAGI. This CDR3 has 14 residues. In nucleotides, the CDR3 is TGTGCCAGCAGTCCCGGGGGGAATAGTGAAAAACTGTTTTTT. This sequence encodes CASSPGGNSEKLFF.

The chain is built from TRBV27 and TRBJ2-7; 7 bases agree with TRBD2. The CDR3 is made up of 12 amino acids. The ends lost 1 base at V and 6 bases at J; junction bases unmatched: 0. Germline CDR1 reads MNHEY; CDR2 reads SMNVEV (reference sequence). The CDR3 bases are TGTGCCAGCAGTTTATGGGGGGGCGAGCAGTACTTC. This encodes CASSLWGGEQYF.

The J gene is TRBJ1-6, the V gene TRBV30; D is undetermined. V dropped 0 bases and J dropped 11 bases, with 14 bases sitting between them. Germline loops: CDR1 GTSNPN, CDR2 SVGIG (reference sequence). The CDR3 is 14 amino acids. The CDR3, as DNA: TGTGCCTGGAGTGTAGTTCAAGGGAGTACACCCCTCCACTTT. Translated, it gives CAWSVVQGSTPLHF.

The CDR3: CASRSHGRALGHQPQHF. CDR3 coding DNA: TGTGCCAGCAGATCCCACGGCAGGGCCCTAGGGCATCAGCCCCAGCATTTT. The chain combines TRBV7-6 with TRBJ1-5, with a tentative D call TRBD1 (5 bases). Germline values: CDR1 SGHVS, CDR2 FNYEAQ. The CDR3 is 17 residues long. V gave up 6 bases and J gave up 5 bases, with 23 bases separating them.